This T cell receptor beta chain was captured in a study of technical replicates of blood from a handful of donors. This clone was seen once. Trimming shortened V by 3 bases and J by 10 bases, and 13 bases separated the two germline ends. Germline CDR1 and CDR2: MDHEN and SYDVKM. There are 13 residues in the CDR3. Assay: immunoSEQ multiplex PCR; the TCRdb copy retains only in-frame clones and omits some. The sample includes roughly 80,000 clones, 90% to 98% of them seen just once. V is TRBV28 and J is TRBJ2-1; no firm D call. The clonotype comes from a human donor in good health. What was sequenced was T cells isolated from PBMCs. The chain's CDR3 is CASSLRLEGEQFF. The CDR3 coding sequence is TGTGCCAGCAGTTTGCGTCTAGAAGGAGAGCAGTTCTTC.